This T cell receptor beta chain was captured by sequencing in a study of shared T cell receptors in the human thymus. Produced via immunoSEQ multiplex PCR; TCRdb's table is partial and in-frame only. The sample has around 340,000 clones; 95% are singletons. The CDR3 covers 15 residues. In germline, CDR1 is SNHLY, CDR2 FYNNEI. Trimming left V 3 bases short and J 3 bases short, with 15 bases between. The sequenced sample was thymocytes. The V call is TRBV2, the J call TRBJ2-7; the D call may be TRBD1 or TRBD2 (5 bases each). The clonotype comes from a human donor. In DNA, the CDR3 is TGTGCCAGCAGTGAGGGGCGGGCCCGGATCTACGAGCAGTACTTC. This codes for CASSEGRARIYEQYF.